This TCR beta chain was sequenced in a study of blood T cell repertoires in COVID-19 (dated by TCRdb to 2018 to 2021). With regard to the full study: The collaborator samples originated in the United States, Italy and Spain and spanned the acute and convalescent phases of COVID-19. The sample metadata nearly always contained a de-identified subject ID, COVID-19 status, age in years and sex. The repertoires were released in a freely available public database intended as a resource for research on the immune response to SARS-CoV-2. Where available, HLA class I and class II types were taken from metadata supplied by the sample provider and were not determined by assay-based typing. Subjects who had been exposed to COVID-19, were actively infected with it, or had recovered from it provided the deeply sampled blood TCRbeta repertoires that made up the dataset. The material from the prospective study consisted of cDNA or gDNA derived from T cells, B-cell-depleted T cells, or PBMCs. Samples came from the ongoing ImmuneRACE study (first 160 participants) plus 1,254 subjects from 6 global collaborators.

TCRbeta CDR3 regions were amplified from genomic DNA using the immunoSEQ Assay, a bias-controlled multiplex PCR. Per the original workflow: The number of nucleated cells in each sample was estimated from the amplification of reference gene primers within the assay. To quantify the absolute abundance of each unique TCRbeta CDR3 rearrangement, sequence reads were collapsed and filtered. For each sample, productive Simpson clonality was calculated as the square root of Simpson's diversity index over productive rearrangements. TCRdb re-hosts the immuneACCESS table, in-frame sequences only. Its copies lack some clones; in the studies checked, an unresolved V gene accounts for under half of them, and the cause for the rest is not known. That table gives V, J and clone size, and the DNA gave D and trimming. For this sample there are some 69,000 clones; around three quarters appear just once. The ten largest make up 15% to 20% of the sample.

This clone was observed a few times. No cognate antigen has been identified for it. Within one base of it there is no much larger clone, and no base qualities were kept. Study-level results and caveats: Clinical and demographic metadata were provided uncurated, with the amount varying by source and participant.

Deletion took 2 bases off V and 6 bases off J, with a span of 17 bases between the germline ends. From its cysteine to its phenylalanine, the CDR3 spans 17 amino acids. The DNA shown is the 51-base CDR3, in frame from base 1. CDR1 MGHDK and CDR2 SYGVNS were looked up in the germline V gene. Whole blood was collected in K2EDTA tubes by collaborating institutions according to the institutions' own protocols. For TCRbeta analysis, collaborators shipped samples in one of three forms: frozen whole blood, isolated PBMCs, or DNA extracted from either of those sample types. The chain is assembled from TRBV25-1 and TRBJ1-6; TRBD1 is a possible D gene, resting on 6 matching bases. Material: peripheral blood. The receptor was isolated from a man in his fifties or sixties with acute or convalescent COVID-19. The nucleotide sequence is TGTGCCAGCAGTGAAAGAACGGGGCAGGGGAGTAATTCACCCCTCCACTTT. Translated, it gives CASSERTGQGSNSPLHF.